This TCR beta chain was captured in a study of blood T cell repertoires in COVID-19 (dated by TCRdb to 2018 to 2020). General notes on the study: Samples covering the acute and convalescent phases of COVID-19 were provided by collaborators in the United States, Italy and Spain. The material from the prospective study consisted of cDNA or gDNA derived from T cells, B-cell-depleted T cells, or PBMCs. Deeply sampled blood TCRbeta repertoires from subjects exposed to, actively infected with, or recovered from COVID-19 were included in the dataset. The repertoires were released in a freely available public database meant as a resource for research on the immune response to SARS-CoV-2. The samples were drawn from two sources: the first 160 participants of the ongoing ImmuneRACE study, and 1,000 to 1,500 subjects contributed by 6 global collaborators. The sample metadata nearly always contained a de-identified subject ID, COVID-19 status, age in years and sex. Where available, HLA class I and class II types were taken from metadata supplied by the sample provider and were not determined by assay-based typing.

A second Seattle source provided samples from volunteer blood donors who had recovered from COVID-19. Whole blood was collected in K2EDTA tubes by collaborating institutions according to the institutions' own protocols. For TCRbeta analysis, collaborators shipped samples as frozen whole blood, isolated PBMCs, or DNA extracted from either of those sample types. Trimmed from V: 2 bases; trimmed from J: 4 bases; junction bases lacking a gene match: 5. For CDR1 and CDR2, the germline V gene lists SGHDT and YYEEEE. The CDR3 has 15 amino acids, counting the end cysteine and phenylalanine. Just CDR3 DNA is preserved here, 45 bases in frame from base 1. As to this clone: What this receptor recognizes is not known. The input lacks base qualities; no much larger clone sits a single base away.

TCRbeta CDR3 regions were amplified from genomic DNA by means of the immunoSEQ Assay, a bias-controlled multiplex PCR. Per the source publication's procedure: The number of nucleated cells in each sample was estimated by amplification of reference gene primers within the assay. To quantify the absolute abundance of each unique TCRbeta CDR3 rearrangement, sequence reads were collapsed and filtered. For each sample, productive Simpson clonality was calculated by taking the square root of Simpson's diversity index across productive rearrangements. Not all clones reach the TCRdb copy of this immuneACCESS table, which keeps in-frame sequences only. Checked studies attribute under half of the gap to unresolved V genes and leave the rest unexplained. That table supplies the V and J calls and clone size; D and trimming were determined from the DNA. In this sample the table shows roughly 260,000 clones, around 86% of which occur a single time. The ten largest clonotypes hold about 10% of the sample.

The investigation overall reported the following: The amount of clinical and demographic metadata varied by source and participant and was provided uncurated.

The receptor was derived from a man aged 40-49 years who had recovered from COVID-19. The chain was built from TRBV5-6 and TRBJ1-2; TRBD1 agrees with 10 junctional bases. Sequencing used peripheral blood. The CDR3 region has the sequence CASSFGTGVSYGYTF. The DNA sequence is TGTGCCAGCAGCTTTGGGACAGGGGTTTCCTATGGCTACACCTTC.